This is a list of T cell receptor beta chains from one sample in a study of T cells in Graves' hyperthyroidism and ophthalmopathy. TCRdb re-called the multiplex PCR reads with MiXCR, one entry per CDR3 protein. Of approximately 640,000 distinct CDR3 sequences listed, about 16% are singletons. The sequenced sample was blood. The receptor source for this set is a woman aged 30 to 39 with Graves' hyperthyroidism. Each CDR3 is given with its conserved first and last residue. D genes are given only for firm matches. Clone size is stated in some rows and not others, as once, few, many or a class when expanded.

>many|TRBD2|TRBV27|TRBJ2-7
CASSLMSGSSYEQYF
TGTGCCAGCAGTTTAATGAGCGGGAGCTCCTACGAGCAGTACTTC
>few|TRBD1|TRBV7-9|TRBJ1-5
CASSFGTGRYSNQPQHF
TGTGCCAGCAGCTTCGGGACAGGCCGGTATAGCAATCAGCCCCAGCATTTT
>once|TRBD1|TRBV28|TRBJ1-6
CASSRDRGKYNSPLHF
TGTGCCAGCAGTCGCGACAGGGGAAAGTATAATTCACCCCTCCACTTT
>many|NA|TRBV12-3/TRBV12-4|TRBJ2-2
CASGGANTGELFF
TGTGCCAGCGGGGGAGCGAACACCGGGGAGCTGTTTTTT
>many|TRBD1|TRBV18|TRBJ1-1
CASSAGTGTNTEAFF
TGTGCCAGCTCAGCCGGGACAGGGACGAACACTGAAGCTTTCTTT
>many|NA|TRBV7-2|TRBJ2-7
CASSLPQSPYEQYF
TGTGCCAGCAGCTTACCCCAGTCACCCTACGAGCAGTACTTC
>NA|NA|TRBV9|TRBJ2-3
CASSVEAGSTDTQYF
TGTGCCAGCAGCGTAGAAGCGGGTAGCACAGATACGCAGTATTTT
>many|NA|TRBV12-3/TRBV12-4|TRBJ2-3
CASSGTLSTDTQYF
TGTGCCAGCAGCGGGACTCTAAGCACAGATACGCAGTATTTT
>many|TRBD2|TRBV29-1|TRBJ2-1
CSVRRPTSGIAYNEQFF
TGCAGCGTTCGTCGACCGACTAGCGGGATCGCCTACAATGAGCAGTTCTTC
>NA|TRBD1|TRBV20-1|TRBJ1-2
CSAGDRVDYGYTF
TGCAGTGCTGGGGACAGGGTTGACTATGGCTACACCTTC
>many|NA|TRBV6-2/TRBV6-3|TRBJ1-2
CASSYPAGTRNGYTF
TGTGCCAGCAGTTACCCCGCCGGGACAAGGAATGGCTACACCTTC
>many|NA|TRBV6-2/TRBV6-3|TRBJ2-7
CASSRPFEQYF
TGTGCCAGCAGCCGACCCTTCGAGCAGTACTTC
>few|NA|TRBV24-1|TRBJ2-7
CATSDFSSAEQYF
TGTGCCACCAGTGATTTCTCCAGCGCCGAGCAGTACTTC
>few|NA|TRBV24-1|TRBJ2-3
CATSEGGSDTQYF
TGTGCCACCAGTGAGGGGGGATCAGATACGCAGTATTTT
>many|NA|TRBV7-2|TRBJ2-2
CASSLSGSRIGELFF
TGTGCCAGCAGCTTATCCGGGAGTAGGATCGGGGAGCTGTTTTTT
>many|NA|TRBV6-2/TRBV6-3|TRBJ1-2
CASRNWLSDPLYGYTF
TGTGCCAGCAGGAACTGGCTGTCGGACCCCCTCTATGGCTACACCTTC
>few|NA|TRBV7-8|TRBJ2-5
CASSPSGVPTETQYF
TGTGCCAGCAGCCCATCAGGGGTCCCCACCGAGACCCAGTACTTC
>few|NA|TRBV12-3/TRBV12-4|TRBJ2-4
CASSLFLGAKNIQYF
TGTGCCAGCAGTTTGTTCTTGGGGGCCAAAAACATTCAGTACTTC
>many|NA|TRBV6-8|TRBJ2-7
CASSPWGGYEQYF
TGTGCCAGCAGCCCATGGGGAGGATACGAGCAGTACTTC
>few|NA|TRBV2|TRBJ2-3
CASSVRDSDTQYF
TGTGCCAGCAGTGTAAGGGATTCGGATACGCAGTATTTT
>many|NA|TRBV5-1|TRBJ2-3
CATKGQGVTDTQYF
TGCGCCACCAAAGGGCAGGGTGTCACAGATACGCAGTATTTT
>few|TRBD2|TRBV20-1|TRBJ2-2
CSATTGSLAGVTGEPFF
TGCAGTGCCACAACAGGGAGCCTAGCGGGAGTTACCGGGGAGCCGTTTTTT
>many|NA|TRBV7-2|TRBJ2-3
CASSLMGWGADTQYF
TGTGCCAGCAGCTTAATGGGCTGGGGCGCAGATACGCAGTATTTT
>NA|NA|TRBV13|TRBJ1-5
CASSLGGDSLVNQPQHF
TGTGCCAGCAGCTTAGGGGGCGACAGTTTAGTCAATCAGCCCCAGCATTTT
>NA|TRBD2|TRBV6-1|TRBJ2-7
CASRQAGGLYEQYF
TGTGCCAGCAGACAAGCGGGAGGTCTGTACGAGCAGTACTTC
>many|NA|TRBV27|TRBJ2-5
CASSSLIAQGETQYF
TGTGCCAGCAGTTCCCTCATCGCTCAGGGTGAGACCCAGTACTTC
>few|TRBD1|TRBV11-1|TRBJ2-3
CASSLLREQGATDTQYF
TGTGCCAGCAGCCTCCTCCGGGAACAGGGGGCGACAGATACGCAGTATTTT
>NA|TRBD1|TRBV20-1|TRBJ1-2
CSATPTGVDTF
TGCAGTGCTACCCCTACAGGGGTCGACACCTTC
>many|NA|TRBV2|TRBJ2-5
CATSTTEAETQYF
TGTGCCACCTCTACTACAGAGGCGGAGACCCAGTACTTC
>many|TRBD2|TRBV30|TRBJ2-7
CAWEREETYEQYF
TGTGCCTGGGAGCGGGAGGAAACCTACGAGCAGTACTTC
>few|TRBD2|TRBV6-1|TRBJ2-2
CASRRSGSGTGELFF
TGTGCCAGCAGGCGAAGCGGGAGTGGAACCGGGGAGCTGTTTTTT
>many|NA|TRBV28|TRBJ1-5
CASKVGDQPQHF
TGTGCCAGCAAAGTAGGGGATCAGCCCCAGCATTTT
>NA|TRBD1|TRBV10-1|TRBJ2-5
CASSESGTGGETQYF
TGCGCCAGCAGTGAGTCCGGGACAGGGGGAGAGACCCAGTACTTC
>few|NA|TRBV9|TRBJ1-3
CASSVDGTSGNTIYF
TGTGCCAGCAGCGTAGACGGAACCTCTGGAAACACCATATATTTT
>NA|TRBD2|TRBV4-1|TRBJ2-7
CASSQDPSGRAVAYEQYF
TGCGCCAGCAGCCAAGATCCTAGCGGGAGGGCGGTAGCCTACGAGCAGTACTTC
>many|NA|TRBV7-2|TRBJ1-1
CASSLGRGGFF
TGTGCCAGCAGCTTAGGTCGTGGGGGGTTCTTT
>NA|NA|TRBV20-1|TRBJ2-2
CSARDLWGTGELFF
TGCAGTGCTAGAGATCTCTGGGGGACCGGGGAGCTGTTTTTT
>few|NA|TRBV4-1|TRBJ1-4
CASSQQGGEKLFF
TGCGCCAGCAGCCAACAGGGTGGTGAAAAACTGTTTTTT
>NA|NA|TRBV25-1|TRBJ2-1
CASSDITSEQFF
TGTGCCAGCAGTGATATTACCAGTGAGCAGTTCTTC
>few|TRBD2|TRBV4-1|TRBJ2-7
CASSQSGLAGGGEQYF
TGCGCCAGCAGCCAATCTGGACTAGCGGGAGGTGGCGAGCAGTACTTC
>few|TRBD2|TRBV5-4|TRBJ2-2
CASSSPPGLAPGELFF
TGTGCCAGCAGCTCCCCCCCGGGACTAGCGCCCGGGGAGCTGTTTTTT
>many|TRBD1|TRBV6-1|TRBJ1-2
CASSEDRVYGYTF
TGTGCCAGCAGTGAGGACAGGGTATATGGCTACACCTTC
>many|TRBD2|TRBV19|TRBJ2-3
CASSKRLAGVGDTQYF
TGTGCCAGTAGTAAAAGACTAGCGGGAGTTGGAGATACGCAGTATTTT
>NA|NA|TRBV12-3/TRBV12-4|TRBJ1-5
CASSLGMEGQPQHF
TGTGCCAGCAGTTTGGGGATGGAGGGTCAGCCCCAGCATTTT
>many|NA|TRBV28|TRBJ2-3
CASSLLAETPHTQYF
TGTGCCAGCAGTTTACTCGCCGAGACACCGCATACGCAGTATTTT
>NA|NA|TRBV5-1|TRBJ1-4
CASSRGDNEKLFF
TGCGCCAGCAGCCGCGGGGATAATGAAAAACTGTTTTTT
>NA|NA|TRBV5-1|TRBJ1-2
CASSPSPRAAYGYGYTF
TGCGCCAGCAGCCCCTCGCCCAGGGCGGCCTACGGCTATGGCTACACCTTC
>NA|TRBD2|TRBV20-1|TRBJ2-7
CSARPGLAGGPSHEQYF
TGCAGTGCTAGACCAGGACTAGCGGGAGGGCCCTCCCACGAGCAGTACTTC
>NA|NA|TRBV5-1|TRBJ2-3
CASTRDRTDTQYF
TGCGCCAGCACCCGGGATCGCACAGATACGCAGTATTTT
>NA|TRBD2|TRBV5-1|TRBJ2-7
CASRREGDEQYF
TGCGCCAGCAGGCGGGAGGGGGACGAGCAGTACTTC
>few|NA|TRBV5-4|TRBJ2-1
CASSHPRTRHNEQFF
TGTGCCAGCAGCCATCCCCGGACCAGACACAATGAGCAGTTCTTC
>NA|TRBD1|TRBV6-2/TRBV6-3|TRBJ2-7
CASRQDRGTVEQYF
TGTGCCAGCAGGCAGGACAGGGGAACCGTCGAGCAGTACTTC